This T cell receptor (beta chain) was captured in a study of blood T cell repertoires in COVID-19. Trimming took off 1 base at V and 4 bases at J, with 8 bases between the two ends. In germline, CDR1 is SGDLS, CDR2 YYNGEE. The CDR3 is made up of 13 amino acids. Generated by immunoSEQ multiplex PCR, the TCRdb table keeps only in-frame clones and is missing some. The sample shows about 130,000 clones, around 89% of them seen only once. The source of this sequence is a man in his forties or fifties with acute or convalescent COVID-19. V gene TRBV9 combines with J gene TRBJ1-2; D call uncertain. The source material was peripheral blood. The CDR3 DNA sequence: TGTGCCAGCAGCGTACCCCCCTTCTATGGCTACACCTTC. Translated: CASSVPPFYGYTF.